This TCR beta chain was recovered during a study of shared clonotypes between healthy human individuals. Study-wide background: Three plates were used per donor for CD4 naive, three for CD4 memory, two for CD8 naive and one for CD8 memory. Study findings and constraints: It was expected that sequencing depth would affect clonotype sharing among donors. Rarefaction demonstrated incomplete sorted-subset sequencing despite large depth.

This table comes from immunoSEQ multiplex PCR, and its TCRdb copy is limited to in-frame clones, with some not included. This table holds around 690,000 clones, about 90% found once. This CDR3 is built from 13 residues. Germline CDR1 is SQVTM and CDR2 is ANQGSEA. The ends lost 7 bases at V and 2 bases at J; junction bases unmatched: 7. Concerning this clone itself: Its target is not known.

The specimen was memory CD8+ T cells from PBMCs. This sample's subset: CD45RO+ cells pooled with CCR7-negative TemRA cells. This clonotype originated in a man between 18 and 35 years old in good health. Some clones in this sample may be carry-over from other donors' samples. This sequence joins TRBV29-1 and TRBJ1-1; TRBD1 aligns across 7 bases. CDR3 sequence: CSAARQGNTEAFF. CDR3 DNA sequence: TGCAGCGCCGCAAGACAGGGAAACACTGAAGCTTTCTTT.